This TCR beta chain was profiled in a study of blood T cells in healthy people across ages. This clonotype was seen a handful of times. Its antigen remains unknown. Each sample gave at least 6.5 million isolated PBMCs. V dropped 5 bases and J dropped 11 bases, with 24 bases sitting between them. CDR1 MDHEN and CDR2 SYDVKM come from the germline V gene. The CDR3 runs to 15 residues. Points from the study as a whole: Fewer expanded clones and more diversity marked long-lived versus aged donors. Getting older went along with TCR beta diversity per million T cells dropping roughly linearly.

PCR was performed a second time for about 6 to 11 cycles using a sample-barcoded 5' primer and a J-beta primer mix. Each cDNA molecule carried a tag from a template-switch adaptor that contained 12 random nucleotides. Via MiXCR, TCRdb re-called the 5' RACE reads, giving one row per CDR3 protein. The sample has about 1 million distinct CDR3 sequences, under 45% seen once. The rearrangement uses TRBV28 and TRBJ2-5; D is undetermined. Specimen: blood. This clonotype originated in a woman aged 55-69 years in good health. The CDR3 spells CASSPPLGIYNEQYF. DNA for the CDR3: TGTGCCAGCAGTCCTCCCCTGGGTATCTACAATGAGCAGTACTTC. The full variable domain, rest sourced from reference TRBV28 and TRBJ2-5, is DVKVTQSSRYLVKRTGEKVFLECVQDMDHENMFWYRQDPGLGLRLIYFSYDVKMKEKGDIPEGYSVSREKKERFSLILESASTNQTSMYLCASSPPLGIYNEQYFGPGTRLLVL.